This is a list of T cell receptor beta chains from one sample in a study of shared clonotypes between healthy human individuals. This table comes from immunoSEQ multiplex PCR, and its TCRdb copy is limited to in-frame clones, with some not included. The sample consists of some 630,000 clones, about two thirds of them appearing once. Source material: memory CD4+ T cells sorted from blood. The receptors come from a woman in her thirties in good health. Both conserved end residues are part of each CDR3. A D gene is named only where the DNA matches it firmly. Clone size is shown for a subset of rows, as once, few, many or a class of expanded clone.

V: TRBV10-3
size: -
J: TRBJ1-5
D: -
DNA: TGTGCCATCAGTGAGTCAGGGGGCAATCAGCCCCAGCATTTT
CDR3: CAISESGGNQPQHF

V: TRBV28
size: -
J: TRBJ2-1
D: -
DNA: TGTGCCAGCAACAAACTCGAGTCCAGCTCCTACAATGAGCAGTTCTTC
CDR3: CASNKLESSSYNEQFF

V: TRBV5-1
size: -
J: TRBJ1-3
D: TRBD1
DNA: TGCGCCAGCAGTCGGGGACAGGGACGTTTCTCTGGAAACACCATATATTTT
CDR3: CASSRGQGRFSGNTIYF

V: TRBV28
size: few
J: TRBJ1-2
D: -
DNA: TGTGCCAGCATCCCTCAAGCTAACTATGGCTACACCTTC
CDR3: CASIPQANYGYTF

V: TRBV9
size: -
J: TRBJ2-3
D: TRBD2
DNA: TGTGCCAGCAGCTACAGACTAGCGGGATTCACAGATACGCAGTATTTT
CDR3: CASSYRLAGFTDTQYF

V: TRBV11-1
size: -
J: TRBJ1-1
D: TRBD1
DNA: TGTGCCAGCAGCCCGGGACAGGTCGGTTGGGCTTTCTTT
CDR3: CASSPGQVGWAFF

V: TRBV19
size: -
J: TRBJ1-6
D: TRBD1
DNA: TGTGCCAGTAGTATGGGACAGGGGAATTCACCCCTCCACTTT
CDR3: CASSMGQGNSPLHF

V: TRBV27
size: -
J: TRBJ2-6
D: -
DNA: TGTGCCAGCAGTTCCGTGAGTGGGGGGGCCAACGTCCTGACTTTC
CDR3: CASSSVSGGANVLTF

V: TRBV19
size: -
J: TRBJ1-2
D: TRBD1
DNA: TGTGCCAGTAGTAGGCCCCAACAGGGGGTCTATGGCTACACCTTC
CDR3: CASSRPQQGVYGYTF

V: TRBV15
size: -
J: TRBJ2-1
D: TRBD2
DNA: TGTGCCACCAGCAGAATAGCGGGAGGGCCGAGTGAGCAGTTCTTC
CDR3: CATSRIAGGPSEQFF

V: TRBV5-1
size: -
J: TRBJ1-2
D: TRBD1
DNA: TGCGCCAGCAGCTTTGGGGACAGCTATGGCTACACCTTC
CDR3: CASSFGDSYGYTF

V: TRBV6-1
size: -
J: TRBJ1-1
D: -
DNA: TGTGCCAGCATCCAGGTGGACGAAGCTTTCTTT
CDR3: CASIQVDEAFF

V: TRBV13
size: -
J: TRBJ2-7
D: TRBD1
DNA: TGTGCCAGCAGCCTACGGCCGCGTACAGGGGGCTTCCCGCCTTACGAGCAGTACTTC
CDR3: CASSLRPRTGGFPPYEQYF

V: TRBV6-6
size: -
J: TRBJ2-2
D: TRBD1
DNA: TGTGCCAGCAGTGGCGCCGGGACAGCGAACACCGGGGAGCTGTTTTTT
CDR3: CASSGAGTANTGELFF

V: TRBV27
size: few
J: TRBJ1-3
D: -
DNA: TGTGCCAGCAGTCCGACAGGAGGAAACACCATATATTTT
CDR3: CASSPTGGNTIYF